This TCR beta chain was identified during a study of blood T cell repertoires in COVID-19 (dated by TCRdb to 2018 to 2020). Regarding the complete study: The collaborator samples originated in the United States, Italy and Spain and spanned the acute and convalescent phases of COVID-19. Samples were obtained from the ongoing ImmuneRACE study (first 160 participants) and from about 1,300 subjects provided by 6 global collaborators. The prospective study material was composed of cDNA or gDNA derived from T cells, B-cell-depleted T cells, or PBMCs. The sample metadata nearly always contained a de-identified subject ID, COVID-19 status, age in years and sex. Where available, HLA class I and class II types were obtained from metadata supplied by the sample provider rather than from assay-based typing. A freely available public database, intended as a resource for researchers studying the immune response to SARS-CoV-2, is where the repertoires were released. Subjects who had been exposed to COVID-19, were actively infected with it, or had recovered from it provided the deeply sampled blood TCRbeta repertoires that made up the dataset.

Each collaborating institution followed its own protocols to collect whole blood in K2EDTA tubes. Collaborator samples were shipped for TCRbeta analysis as frozen whole blood, isolated PBMCs, or DNA extracted from either sample type. The immunoSEQ Assay, a bias-controlled multiplex PCR, was used to amplify TCRbeta CDR3 regions from genomic DNA. The authors' pipeline ran thus. The number of nucleated cells in each sample was estimated by amplification of reference gene primers within the assay. To quantify the absolute abundance of each unique TCRbeta CDR3 rearrangement, sequence reads were collapsed and filtered. For each sample, productive Simpson clonality was calculated by taking the square root of Simpson's diversity index across productive rearrangements. This is the immuneACCESS table as TCRdb keeps it, with only in-frame sequences that have V and J called. A part of the clones is gone; compared with another copy, unresolved V genes explain less than half, and the rest is unexplained. V, J and clone size derive from that table, while D and trimming were established from the DNA sequence. This sample has some 190,000 clones in its table, and approximately 80% of those were observed once. About an eighth of the sample is taken by the ten largest.

CDR1 LNHDA and CDR2 SQIVND were looked up in the germline V gene (reference sequence). Measured from the cysteine to the phenylalanine, the CDR3 is 14 residues long. Of all the DNA, just the CDR3 is kept, 42 bases in frame from base 1. Deletion took 2 bases off V and 3 bases off J, with a span of 7 bases between the germline ends. About this clone: Its antigen is still unknown. No base-level quality is on record; no much larger clone is a single base apart.

The investigation overall reported the following: The amount of clinical and demographic metadata varied by source and participant and was provided uncurated.

This sequence originates from a woman aged 50 to 60 with acute or convalescent COVID-19. The V gene is TRBV19 and the J gene is TRBJ1-4; the D gene cannot be resolved reliably. Material for sequencing was peripheral blood. For the CDR3, the sequence is CASSISRANEKLFF. The DNA reads as follows: TGTGCCAGTAGTATATCGCGGGCTAATGAAAAACTGTTTTTT.